This T cell receptor beta chain was identified in a study of blood T cell repertoires in COVID-19. The wider study: Acute and convalescent COVID-19 specimens originated in the United States, Italy and Spain. PBMCs, B-cell-depleted T cells, or T cells were the source of the cDNA or gDNA that made up the material.

V shed 8 bases and J 4 bases; nucleotides not matched to a gene: 10. This CDR3 has 14 amino acids. Germline CDR1 reads MNHEY; CDR2 reads SVGAGI. In terms of age and location, participants ranged from about 18 to 89 years and lived in about 25 US areas. Cohort assignment relied on participant-reported clinical history. The method was immunoSEQ multiplex PCR; TCRdb's version includes in-frame clones alone and lacks a portion of them. The table has 150,000 to 200,000 clones, over 75% seen once. The clonotype comes from a man aged 40-49 years who had recovered from COVID-19. This sequence joins TRBV6-5 and TRBJ1-2; 7 bases match TRBD1. Material: PBMCs or T cells enriched from blood (not recorded which). CDR3 bases: TGTGCCAGCTGGCAAAAGGGGGCGATCTATGGCTACACCTTC. Protein product: CASWQKGAIYGYTF.